This is a list of T cell receptor beta chains from one sample in a study of identical twins. TCRdb passed the 5' RACE reads through MiXCR, listing each CDR3 protein once. The repertoire includes hundreds of thousands of distinct CDR3 sequences, more than 6.5% of them detected once, and roughly 0.9% sits in the top ten. These same data were also listed under a study on yellow fever vaccine responses in identical twins.

Material for sequencing was PBMCs. The receptors derive from a woman aged 18 to 35 in good health. The conserved cysteine and the conserved F or W are not part of the CDR3 here. Fields, in order: V gene, J gene, CDR3 protein.

>TRBV7-9|TRBJ2-7
ASSSQGSPYEQY
>TRBV29-1|TRBJ2-6
SVEGSGANVLT
>TRBV27|TRBJ2-5
ASSFRQDTPETQY
>TRBV6-6|TRBJ2-1
ASSPDSNEQF
>TRBV12-3/TRBV12-4|TRBJ2-2
ASSSRVSGELF
>TRBV11-3|TRBJ2-1
ASSSQRDLNEQF
>TRBV6-1|TRBJ2-7
ASSAGVTAYEQY
>TRBV3-1|TRBJ2-7
ASSHQTPYEQY
>TRBV7-2|TRBJ2-5
ASSLTGFSRETQY
>TRBV10-3|TRBJ2-1
AIRIAGDLYNEQF
>TRBV4-1|TRBJ1-4
ASSHPNTGHEEKLF
>TRBV25-1|TRBJ2-7
ASSEISRTGGSYEQY
>TRBV7-9|TRBJ2-1
ASSLIDNEQF
>TRBV28|TRBJ2-7
ASSLLAGQGPNEQY
>TRBV3-1|TRBJ1-1
ASSQTTKNTEAF
>TRBV6-5|TRBJ1-2
ASSYQQGRWGYT
>TRBV28|TRBJ2-3
ASSSSLASGRGTDTQY
>TRBV28|TRBJ1-1
ASSPFTGGVTEAF
>TRBV3-1|TRBJ2-7
AGSPGRLEQY
>TRBV4-1|TRBJ1-6
ASSQVDMGFKGSSPLH
>TRBV24-1|TRBJ2-7
ATSDGIAGGAPEQY
>TRBV20-1|TRBJ2-3
SAKAGTRGTDTQY
>TRBV4-3|TRBJ2-2
ASSQVSGGTGELF
>TRBV2|TRBJ1-1
ASRAGVSMNTEAF
>TRBV6-5|TRBJ1-2
ASSRGSYGYT
>TRBV14|TRBJ2-7
ASSIGPSGPGYEQY
>TRBV5-1|TRBJ2-5
ASSWGDSYETQY
>TRBV6-1|TRBJ1-5
ASSWGWSGNQPQH
>TRBV12-3/TRBV12-4|TRBJ2-1
ASTTGLRVYNEQF
>TRBV24-1|TRBJ2-1
ATSDLRGQSYNEQF
>TRBV12-3/TRBV12-4|TRBJ2-1
ASSLGGVGTRGHNEQF
>TRBV5-1|TRBJ1-1
ASRYPGQGKPEAF
>TRBV3-1|TRBJ2-1
ASSHGTSGYEQF
>TRBV4-3|TRBJ2-2
ASSQEGGSAGELF
>TRBV29-1|TRBJ1-1
SIAEGSTEAF
>TRBV6-5|TRBJ2-1
ASGLLFNEQF
>TRBV12-3/TRBV12-4|TRBJ2-7
ASSPLTRPPYEQY
>TRBV20-1|TRBJ2-5
SARDRQGIEETQY